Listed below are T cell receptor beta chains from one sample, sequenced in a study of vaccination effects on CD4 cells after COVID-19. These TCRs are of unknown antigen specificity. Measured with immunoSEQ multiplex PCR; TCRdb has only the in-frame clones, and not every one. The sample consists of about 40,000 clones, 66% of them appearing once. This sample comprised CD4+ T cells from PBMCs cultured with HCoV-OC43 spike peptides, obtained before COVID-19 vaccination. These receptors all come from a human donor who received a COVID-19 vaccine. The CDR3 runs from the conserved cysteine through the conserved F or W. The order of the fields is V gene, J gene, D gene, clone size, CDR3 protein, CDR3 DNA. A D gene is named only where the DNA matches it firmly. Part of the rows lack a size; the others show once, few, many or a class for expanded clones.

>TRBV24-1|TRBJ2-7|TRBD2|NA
CATSDGGTSGSYEQYF
TGTGCCACCAGTGATGGAGGGACTAGCGGGAGTTACGAGCAGTACTTC
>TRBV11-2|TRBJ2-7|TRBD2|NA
CASSWTSGAYEQYF
TGTGCCAGCAGCTGGACTAGCGGGGCCTACGAGCAGTACTTC
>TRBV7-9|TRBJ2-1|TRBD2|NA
CASSRAGVMSNEQFF
TGTGCCAGCAGCAGAGCGGGAGTAATGTCCAATGAGCAGTTCTTC
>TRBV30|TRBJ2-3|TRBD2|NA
CARGDLITDTQYF
TGTGCCCGGGGGGACCTAATCACAGATACGCAGTATTTT
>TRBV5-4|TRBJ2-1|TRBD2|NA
CASSPTGTSANNEQFF
TGTGCCAGCAGCCCGACCGGGACTAGCGCAAACAATGAGCAGTTCTTC
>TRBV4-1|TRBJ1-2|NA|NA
CASSQARGGLYGYTF
TGCGCCAGCAGCCAAGCTAGGGGCGGCCTCTATGGCTACACCTTC
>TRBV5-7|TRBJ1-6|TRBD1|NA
CASSLPGQGGLNSPLHF
TGTGCCAGCAGTTTACCGGGACAGGGCGGCCTTAATTCACCCCTCCACTTT
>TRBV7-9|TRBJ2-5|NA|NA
CASSSMQETQYF
TGTGCCAGCAGTTCGATGCAAGAGACCCAGTACTTC
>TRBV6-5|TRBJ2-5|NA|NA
CASNPRVGETQYF
TGTGCCAGCAATCCGCGGGTTGGGGAGACCCAGTACTTC
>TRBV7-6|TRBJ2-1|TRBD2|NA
CASSLSGTSLVNEQFF
TGTGCCAGCAGCTTATCCGGGACTAGCCTCGTCAATGAGCAGTTCTTC
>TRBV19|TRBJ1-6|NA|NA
CASSNRGRGSPLHF
TGTGCCAGTAGCAATCGGGGGCGCGGGTCACCCCTCCACTTT
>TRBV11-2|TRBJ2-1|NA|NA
CASSLLVQYGQESYNEQFF
TGTGCCAGCAGCTTACTTGTGCAGTACGGGCAGGAGAGCTACAATGAGCAGTTCTTC
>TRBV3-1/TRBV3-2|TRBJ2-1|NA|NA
CASSQMAASDNEQFF
TGTGCCAGCAGCCAGATGGCGGCTAGTGACAATGAGCAGTTCTTC
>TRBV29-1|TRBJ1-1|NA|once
CSVVGRLNTEAFF
TGCAGCGTAGTCGGACGGTTAAACACTGAAGCTTTCTTT
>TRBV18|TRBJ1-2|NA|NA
CASSPPGQIGGYTF
TGTGCCAGCTCACCACCCGGACAAATTGGCGGCTACACCTTC
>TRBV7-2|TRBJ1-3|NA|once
CASSFSGIDTIYF
TGTGCCAGCAGCTTCTCGGGGATCGACACCATATATTTT
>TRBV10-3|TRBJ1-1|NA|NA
CAISDRGLPNTEAFF
TGTGCCATCAGTGACCGGGGTTTGCCGAACACTGAAGCTTTCTTT
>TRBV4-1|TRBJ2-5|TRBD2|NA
CASSQEASILRGGRETQYF
TGCGCCAGCAGCCAAGAAGCTTCCATCCTCCGAGGCGGGAGGGAGACCCAGTACTTC
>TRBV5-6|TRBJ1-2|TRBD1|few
CASSLGRGLAGYTF
TGTGCCAGCAGCTTGGGCAGGGGGCTCGCCGGCTACACCTTC
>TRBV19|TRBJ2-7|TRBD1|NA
CASSANRGRIYEQYF
TGTGCCAGTAGTGCGAACAGGGGGAGGATCTACGAGCAGTACTTC
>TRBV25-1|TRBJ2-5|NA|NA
CASSEQAWYQETQYF
TGTGCCAGCAGTGAACAGGCTTGGTACCAAGAGACCCAGTACTTC
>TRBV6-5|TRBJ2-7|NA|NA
CASSGGPSERYEQYF
TGTGCCAGCAGCGGAGGGCCTAGCGAAAGGTACGAGCAGTACTTC
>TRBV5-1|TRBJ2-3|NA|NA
CASSLEGLTDTQYF
TGCGCCAGCAGCTTGGAGGGTCTCACAGATACGCAGTATTTT
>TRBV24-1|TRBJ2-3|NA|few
CATRTFRGGEHKDTQYF
TGTGCCACCAGGACATTCAGGGGGGGAGAACACAAAGATACGCAGTATTTT